The present entry profiles one T cell receptor beta chain with its context. Its antigen remains unidentified. These data come from a study of vaccination and CD4 T cells after COVID-19. Across the study: From HCoV-229E, HCoV-OC43, HCoV-NL63 and SARS-CoV-2, overlapping spike peptides were used to stimulate the cells.

Researchers used the Oncomine TCR Beta short-read assay to sequence DNA from cultured CD4+ T cells. MiXCR, applied by TCRdb to the PCR reads, yields one record per CDR3 protein. The sample has 7,500 to 9,500 distinct CDR3 sequences; around 49% are singletons. V was clipped by 1 base and J by 4 bases, with 13 bases between them. The CDR3 runs to 15 residues. CDR1 is MGHRA and CDR2 is YSYEKL in the germline V gene. Described treatment: roughly 11-day PBMC culture with coronavirus spike peptide pools or control peptides (ViraFEST assay). The chain recombines TRBV4-1 with TRBJ1-2; D gene uncertain. The clonotype originates from a human donor who had recovered from COVID-19. Source material: CD4+ T cells from blood, cultured in vitro. CDR3 DNA: TGCGCCAGCAGCCAAGCGGTTTCAGGAATCTATGGCTACACCTTC. Protein product: CASSQAVSGIYGYTF.